The 27 T cell receptor beta chains below all came from one sample that was sequenced in a study of blood T cell repertoires in COVID-19. Clones were sequenced by immunoSEQ multiplex PCR, and TCRdb holds only the in-frame ones, with some missing. The repertoire consists of fewer than 450,000 clones, with about 90% occurring once and the leading ten covering about 6.7%. The sample consisted of peripheral blood. The source is a woman aged 70 to 79 with COVID-19, enrolled during active disease.

In this sample, this clone turned up once. The gene calls are TRBV6-2 or TRBV6-3 and TRBJ1-2, with a tentative D call TRBD1 (5 bases). V lost 0 bases to trimming and J lost 4 bases, with 21 bases between them. In germline, CDR1 is MNHEY, CDR2 SVGEGT. The CDR3 runs to 18 residues. CDR3 nucleotides: TGTGCCAGCAGTTACTCGAACAGGAAAAAGGAACACCTCTATGGCTACACCTTC. Its translation: CASSYSNRKKEHLYGYTF.

This clone was counted once. CDR3 loop: CASSLAYPSYEQYF. The CDR3 region has the DNA TGTGCCAGCAGCTTAGCCTACCCCTCCTACGAGCAGTACTTC. The rearrangement uses TRBV7-9 and TRBJ2-7; D remains unclear. Trimming took off 0 bases at V and 0 bases at J, with 6 bases between the two ends. From germline, CDR1 is SEHNR and CDR2 FQNEAQ (reference sequence). The CDR3 extends over 14 amino acids.

The CDR3 here is CASSLTGQVTDTQYF. CDR3 bases: TGTGCCAGCAGCTTGACGGGACAGGTCACAGATACGCAGTATTTT. The rearrangement links TRBV7-9 to TRBJ2-3; 8 bases are shared with TRBD1. Trimming at V came to 3 bases and at J to 2 bases, leaving 4 bases not matched to a gene. Germline V gene data show CDR1 as SEHNR and CDR2 as FQNEAQ (reference sequence). The CDR3 is made up of 15 amino acids.

The chain is built from TRBV5-4 and TRBJ1-1; no clear D gene. Germline V gene data show CDR1 as SGHNT and CDR2 as YYREEE (reference sequence). There are 15 residues in the CDR3. V lost 3 bases to trimming and J lost 6 bases, with 18 bases between them. Written as DNA, the CDR3 is TGTGCCAGCAGCTCACCTTCGAAAGGGAGCTCTGAAGCTTTCTTT. This encodes CASSSPSKGSSEAFF.

The rearrangement joins TRBV11-2 to TRBJ1-5, with D unclear. The CDR3 is 14 amino acids. Between the trimmed V and J ends, which lost 0 bases and 3 bases, there was a span of 6 bases. Germline V gene lookup returns CDR1 SGHAT and CDR2 FQNNGV. The CDR3 sequence is CASSLESFNQPQHF. The CDR3 DNA is TGTGCCAGCAGCTTAGAGTCCTTCAATCAGCCCCAGCATTTT.

The rearrangement joins TRBV19 to TRBJ2-2, with TRBD1 matching over 11 bases. The CDR3 runs 16 residues. The germline V gene has CDR1 LNHDA and CDR2 SQIVND (reference sequence). V gave up 3 bases and J gave up 4 bases; unmatched junction bases: 4. CDR3 amino acids: CASSMGTGGPTGELFF. The CDR3 DNA reads as TGTGCCAGTAGTATGGGGACAGGGGGTCCCACCGGGGAGCTGTTTTTT.

V and J are TRBV11-1 and TRBJ1-1; D is possibly TRBD1 (6 bases). Trimming pared 3 bases from V and 4 bases from J, leaving 15 bases between. Germline V gene sequence: CDR1 SGHAT, CDR2 FQDESV (reference sequence). The CDR3 totals 15 residues. CDR3 sequence (DNA): TGTGCCAGCAGCTTCTACAGGGAAGGAGGCACTGAAGCTTTCTTT. This encodes CASSFYREGGTEAFF. Full variable domain (remainder filled in from reference TRBV11-1 and TRBJ1-1): EAEVAQSPRYKITEKSQAVAFWCDPISGHATLYWYRQILGQGPELLVQFQDESVVDDSQLPKDRFSAERLKGVDSTLKIQPAELGDSAMYLCASSFYREGGTEAFFGQGTRLTVV.

The chain is built from TRBV29-1 and TRBJ2-3; D ambiguous. Germline CDR1 reads SQVTM; CDR2 reads ANQGSEA. Between the trimmed V and J ends, which lost 6 bases and 3 bases, there was a span of 7 bases. The CDR3 spans 11 residues. The CDR3 loop is CSVYLTDTQYF. CDR3 in DNA: TGCAGCGTCTATTTAACAGATACGCAGTATTTT.

V and J are TRBV30 and TRBJ2-5; tentative D call: TRBD1 (6 bases). The CDR3 totals 13 residues. The germline V gene encodes CDR1 GTSNPN and CDR2 SVGIG (reference sequence). V lost 1 base and J lost 6, with 12 bases in between. DNA of the CDR3: TGTGCCTGGAGTGACTGGGGGCCTCAGACCCAGTACTTC. Translated: CAWSDWGPQTQYF.

The V call is TRBV9, the J call TRBJ2-1; a possible D gene is TRBD1 (6 bases). With 4 bases removed from V and 5 bases from J, the gap between germline ends came to 13 bases. The CDR3 is 14 amino acids. Germline V gene sequence: CDR1 SGDLS, CDR2 YYNGEE. The CDR3 loop is CASSTRTEHNEQFF. The CDR3 DNA sequence: TGTGCCAGCAGCACGAGGACAGAGCACAATGAGCAGTTCTTC.

The chain couples TRBV18 to TRBJ2-1; 10 nucleotides agree with TRBD1. CDR3 size: 15 residues. V was clipped by 4 bases and J by 4 bases; unmatched bases: 4. Per germline, CDR1 KGHSH and CDR2 LQKENI. The CDR3: CASSRRGQGYNEQFF. The DNA of the CDR3 is TGTGCCAGCTCACGCCGGGGACAGGGGTACAATGAGCAGTTCTTC.

CDR3 DNA: TGTGCCAGCAGTTACCCGATTCACGGACAGGGGGTACTCCTAAGGGGTGGCTACACCTTC. It is translated as CASSYPIHGQGVLLRGGYTF. The chain has TRBV6-2 or TRBV6-3 and TRBJ1-2, with 10 bases matching TRBD1. The CDR3 sequence is 20 residues long. Germline CDR1 MNHEY, CDR2 SVGEGT. V lost 2 bases and J lost 7; bases outside the gene matches: 22.

CDR3 region: CASSLQRGSTDTQYF. CDR3 sequence (DNA): TGCGCCAGCAGCTTGCAGCGGGGGAGCACAGATACGCAGTATTTT. This chain joins TRBV5-1 and TRBJ2-3; 8 bases map to TRBD2. This CDR3 is 15 amino acids long. After removal of 1 base from V and 0 bases from J, the junction contained 1 base not matched to a gene. Germline CDR1 is SGHRS and CDR2 is YFSETQ. The full variable domain, with the rest looked up from reference TRBV5-1 and TRBJ2-3, is KAGVTQTPRYLIKTRGQQVTLSCSPISGHRSVSWYQQTPGQGLQFLFEYFSETQRNKGNFPGRFSGRQFSNSRSEMNVSTLELGDSALYLCASSLQRGSTDTQYFGPGTRLTVL.

The genes are TRBV7-3 and TRBJ2-1, with a tentative D call TRBD2 (5 bases). V dropped 0 bases and J dropped 2 bases, with 11 bases sitting between them. This CDR3 is built from 16 residues. CDR1 and CDR2 (germline): SGHTA, FQGTGA. DNA of the CDR3: TGTGCCAGCAGCTTAACCGGTGGACTCACCTACAATGAGCAGTTCTTC. Its protein is CASSLTGGLTYNEQFF.

The rearrangement joins TRBV6-5 to TRBJ1-5; no definite D call. Trimming removed 4 bases from V and 2 bases from J, with 12 bases in between. The CDR3 spans 15 residues. Germline V lookup: CDR1 MNHEY, CDR2 SVGAGI. The CDR3 sequence is CASSFRSGGNQPQHF. The CDR3 region has the DNA TGTGCCAGCAGTTTCCGGTCCGGGGGCAATCAGCCCCAGCATTTT.

A few counts support this clone. The chain links TRBV5-4 to TRBJ1-1; D gene uncertain. CDR1 and CDR2 from the germline V gene are SGHNT and YYREEE (reference sequence). V lost 0 bases to trimming and J lost 7 bases, with 16 bases between them. The CDR3 contains 15 residues. Written as DNA, the CDR3 is TGTGCCAGCAGCTTGGGGCGTGGGGAGTTGTTTGAAGCTTTCTTT. It translates to CASSLGRGELFEAFF.

J is TRBJ1-6 and V is TRBV9, with TRBD1 matching 9 bases. The CDR3 sequence is 15 residues long. Germline trimming cut 3 bases from V and 6 bases from J; bases unmatched to any gene: 4. The V gene's germline CDR1 is SGDLS and CDR2 YYNGEE. The CDR3, as DNA: TGTGCCAGCAGCGGACAGGGGGGCCTTAATTCACCCCTCCACTTT. Translation: CASSGQGGLNSPLHF.

This chain joins TRBV11-2 and TRBJ2-1; 10 bases match TRBD2. The CDR3 has 15 amino acids. Trimming cost V 3 bases and J 4 bases; bases outside gene matches: 3. Germline V gene data show CDR1 as SGHAT and CDR2 as FQNNGV. CDR3: CASSFLAGEYNEQFF. CDR3 coding DNA: TGTGCCAGCAGCTTCCTAGCGGGGGAATACAATGAGCAGTTCTTC.

This chain connects TRBV5-1 to TRBJ2-1; D ambiguous. The CDR3 has 16 amino acids. From germline, CDR1 is SGHRS and CDR2 YFSETQ. V shed 0 bases and J shed 0 bases, with 10 bases lying between them. CDR3 residues: CASSLDLRSSYNEQFF. DNA of the CDR3: TGCGCCAGCAGCTTGGATCTAAGGAGCTCCTACAATGAGCAGTTCTTC.

This chain uses TRBV6-5 with TRBJ1-1; TRBD1 is a possible D gene (5 bases). Germline V lookup: CDR1 MNHEY, CDR2 SVGAGI. V lost 1 base, J lost 2 bases, and 14 bases lay in between. The CDR3 totals 16 residues. The CDR3 reads CASSYLGRGSNTEAFF. The CDR3 DNA is TGTGCCAGCAGTTACTTGGGCCGGGGGAGTAACACTGAAGCTTTCTTT.

This clone has only a few counts. The rearrangement uses TRBV6-5 and TRBJ2-1; possible D gene TRBD2, 6 bases. V shed 6 bases and J shed 0 bases, with 12 bases lying between them. CDR1 and CDR2 (germline): MNHEY, SVGAGI. CDR3 size: 15 residues. The DNA for the CDR3 is TGTGCCAGCAGAAATAGCGGTAGCTCCTACAATGAGCAGTTCTTC. Translated: CASRNSGSSYNEQFF.

V usage is TRBV24-1 and J usage is TRBJ1-1, with 7 bases aligning to TRBD1. CDR1 is KGHDR and CDR2 is SFDVKD in the germline V gene. This CDR3 region has 16 residues. With V trimmed by 4 bases and J by 1 base, 8 bases remained unmatched. CDR3 nucleotide sequence: TGTGCCACCAGTGACTCTACTCGGACAGGGAACACTGAAGCTTTCTTT. Protein sequence: CATSDSTRTGNTEAFF.

This CDR3 is CASSLWPGEMNTEAFF. CDR3 coding DNA: TGTGCCAGCAGTTTATGGCCAGGGGAGATGAACACTGAAGCTTTCTTT. The V and J genes are TRBV27 and TRBJ1-1, with TRBD1 as a possible D gene (6 bases). Germline-derived CDR1 and CDR2 are MNHEY and SMNVEV (reference sequence). V was pared by 1 base and J by 0 bases, with 12 bases between. The CDR3 length is 16 residues.

The chain joins TRBV10-1 to TRBJ2-1; 8 nucleotides agree with TRBD2. Germline assignment: CDR1 WNHNN and CDR2 SYGVQD (reference sequence). Unmatched junction bases numbered 7, after V lost 2 bases and J lost 4 bases. The CDR3 extends over 16 amino acids. In nucleotides, the CDR3 is TGCGCCAGCAGTGAGCACATGCGGGGGGCTTACAATGAGCAGTTCTTC. It codes for CASSEHMRGAYNEQFF.

This clone was seen just once. The rearrangement joins TRBV5-1 to TRBJ1-1; D call uncertain. CDR1 SGHRS and CDR2 YFSETQ come from the germline V gene. The ends were cut back, 4 bases at V and 4 bases at J, with 14 bases in the middle. This CDR3 has 14 residues. The CDR3 here is CASSPEEGITEAFF. The DNA for the CDR3 is TGCGCCAGCAGCCCTGAGGAGGGTATCACTGAAGCTTTCTTT.

For the CDR3, the DNA is TGTGCCAGCAGCTGGGGACAGGGCGGGCAGCATTTT. This gives the protein CASSWGQGGQHF. The V call is TRBV5-8, the J call TRBJ1-5, with 9 bases matching TRBD1. With V trimmed by 3 bases and J by 13 bases, 5 bases remained unmatched. Germline V gives CDR1 SGHTS, CDR2 YDEGEE. The CDR3 consists of 12 residues.

The rearrangement joins TRBV7-2 to TRBJ1-5, with TRBD1 as a possible D gene (6 bases). V was trimmed by 2 bases and J by 0 bases, leaving 8 bases between them. There are 15 residues in the CDR3. Per the germline V gene, CDR1 is SGHTA and CDR2 is FQGNSA. This chain's CDR3 is CASSLQGSSNQPQHF. In DNA, the CDR3 is TGTGCCAGCAGCTTACAGGGGTCTAGCAATCAGCCCCAGCATTTT.